What follows is one T cell receptor beta chain and its context. The data derive from a study of blood T cell repertoires in COVID-19. Generated by immunoSEQ multiplex PCR, the TCRdb table keeps only in-frame clones and is missing some. The sample has about 150,000 clones, around 86% seen once. The sample taken for sequencing was peripheral blood. The sequence was obtained from an older man with acute or convalescent COVID-19.

The CDR3 DNA is TGTGCCAGCAGTCAAAACAGGGTCGGGGAGCTGTTTTTT. Translating gives CASSQNRVGELFF. The J gene is TRBJ2-2, the V gene TRBV28; perhaps TRBD1 as D (6 bases). Trimming removed 5 bases at V and 7 bases at J, with 11 bases between. The CDR3 has 13 amino acids. Germline V gives CDR1 MDHEN, CDR2 SYDVKM. The entire variable domain, with the rest obtained from reference TRBV28 and TRBJ2-2, is as follows: DVKVTQSSRYLVKRTGEKVFLECVQDMDHENMFWYRQDPGLGLRLIYFSYDVKMKEKGDIPEGYSVSREKKERFSLILESASTNQTSMYLCASSQNRVGELFFGEGSRLTVL.